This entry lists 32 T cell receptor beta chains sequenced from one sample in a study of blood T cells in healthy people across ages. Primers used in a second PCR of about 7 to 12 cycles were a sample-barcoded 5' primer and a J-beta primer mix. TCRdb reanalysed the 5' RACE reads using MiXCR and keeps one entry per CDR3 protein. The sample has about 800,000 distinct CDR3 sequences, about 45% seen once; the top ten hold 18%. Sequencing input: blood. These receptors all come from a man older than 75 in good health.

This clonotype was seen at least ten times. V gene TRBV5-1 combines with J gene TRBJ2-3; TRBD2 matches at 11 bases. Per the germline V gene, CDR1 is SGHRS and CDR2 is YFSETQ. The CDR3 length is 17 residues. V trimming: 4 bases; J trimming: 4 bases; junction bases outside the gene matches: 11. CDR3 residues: CASSPGPSGRIADTQYF. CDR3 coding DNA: TGCGCCAGCAGCCCCGGTCCTAGCGGGAGGATTGCAGATACGCAGTATTTT.

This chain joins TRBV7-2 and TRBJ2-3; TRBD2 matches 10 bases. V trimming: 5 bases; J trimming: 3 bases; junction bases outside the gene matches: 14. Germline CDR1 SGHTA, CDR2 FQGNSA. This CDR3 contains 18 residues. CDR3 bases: TGTGCCAGCAGCCTTACTCTAGCGGGAGTAAAGGAAACAGATACGCAGTATTTT. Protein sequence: CASSLTLAGVKETDTQYF.

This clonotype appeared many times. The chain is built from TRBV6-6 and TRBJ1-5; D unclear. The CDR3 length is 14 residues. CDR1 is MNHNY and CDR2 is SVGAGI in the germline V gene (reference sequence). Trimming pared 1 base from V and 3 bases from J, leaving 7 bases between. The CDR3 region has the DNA TGTGCCAGCAGTTACTTCCCGGCCAATCAGCCCCAGCATTTT. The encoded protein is CASSYFPANQPQHF.

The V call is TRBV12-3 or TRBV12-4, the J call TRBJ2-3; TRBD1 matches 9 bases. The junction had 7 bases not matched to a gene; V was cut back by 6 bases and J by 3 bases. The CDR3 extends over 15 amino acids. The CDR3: CASSDQGQGTDTQYF. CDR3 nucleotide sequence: TGTGCCAGCAGCGACCAGGGACAGGGAACAGATACGCAGTATTTT.

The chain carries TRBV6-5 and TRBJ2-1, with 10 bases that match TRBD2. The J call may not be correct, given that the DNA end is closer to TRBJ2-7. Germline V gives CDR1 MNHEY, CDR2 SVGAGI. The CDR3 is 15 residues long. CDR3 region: CASRRTSGSYNEQYF. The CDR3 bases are TGTGCCAGCAGGCGGACTAGCGGCTCCTACAATGAGCAGTACTTC.

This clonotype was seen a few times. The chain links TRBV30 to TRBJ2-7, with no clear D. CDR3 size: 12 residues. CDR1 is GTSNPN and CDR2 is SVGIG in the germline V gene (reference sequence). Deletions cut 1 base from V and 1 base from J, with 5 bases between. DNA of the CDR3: TGTGCCTGGAGTGACAGTTCCTACGAGCAGTACTTC. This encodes CAWSDSSYEQYF.

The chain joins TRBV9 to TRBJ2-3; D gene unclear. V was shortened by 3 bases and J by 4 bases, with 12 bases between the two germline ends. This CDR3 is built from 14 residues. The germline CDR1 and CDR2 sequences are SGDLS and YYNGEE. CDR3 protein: CASSAPGQPDTQYF. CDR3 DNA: TGTGCCAGCAGCGCACCGGGCCAACCAGATACGCAGTATTTT.

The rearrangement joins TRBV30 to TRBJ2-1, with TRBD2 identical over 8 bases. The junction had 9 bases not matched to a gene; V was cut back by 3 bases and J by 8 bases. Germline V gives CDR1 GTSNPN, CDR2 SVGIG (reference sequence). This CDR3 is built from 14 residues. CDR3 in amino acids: CAWRLAGGWYEQFF. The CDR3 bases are TGTGCCTGGAGACTCGCGGGAGGTTGGTATGAGCAGTTCTTC.

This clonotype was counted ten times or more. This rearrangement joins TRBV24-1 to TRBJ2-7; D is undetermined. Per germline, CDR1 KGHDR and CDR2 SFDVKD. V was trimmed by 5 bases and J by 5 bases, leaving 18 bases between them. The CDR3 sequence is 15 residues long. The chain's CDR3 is CATSATRAPVNEQYF. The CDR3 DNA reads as TGTGCCACCAGTGCTACCCGGGCGCCGGTGAACGAGCAGTACTTC.

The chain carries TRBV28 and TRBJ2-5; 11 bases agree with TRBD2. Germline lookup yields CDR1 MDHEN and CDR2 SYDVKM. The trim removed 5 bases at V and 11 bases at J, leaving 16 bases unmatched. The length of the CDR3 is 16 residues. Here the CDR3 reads CASSISGRAAYNEQYF. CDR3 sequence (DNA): TGTGCCAGCAGTATTAGCGGGAGGGCCGCGTACAATGAGCAGTACTTC.

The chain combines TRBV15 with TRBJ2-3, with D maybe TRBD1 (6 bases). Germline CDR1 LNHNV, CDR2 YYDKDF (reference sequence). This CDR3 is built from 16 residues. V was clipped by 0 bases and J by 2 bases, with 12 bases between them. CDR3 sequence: CATSREGHEDTDTQYF. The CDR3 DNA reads TGTGCCACCAGCAGAGAGGGACATGAAGACACAGATACGCAGTATTTT.

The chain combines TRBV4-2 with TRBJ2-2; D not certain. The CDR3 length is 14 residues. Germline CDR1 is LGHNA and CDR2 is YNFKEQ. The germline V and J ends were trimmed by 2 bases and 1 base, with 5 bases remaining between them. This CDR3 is CASSQSENTGELFF. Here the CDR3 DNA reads TGTGCCAGCAGCCAATCCGAGAACACCGGGGAGCTGTTTTTT.

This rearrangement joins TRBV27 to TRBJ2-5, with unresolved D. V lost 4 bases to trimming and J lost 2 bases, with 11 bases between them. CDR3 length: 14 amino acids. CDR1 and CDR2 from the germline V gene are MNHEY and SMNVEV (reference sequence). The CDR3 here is CASSYRTRQETQYF. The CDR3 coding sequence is TGTGCCAGCAGTTATAGGACGAGGCAAGAGACCCAGTACTTC.

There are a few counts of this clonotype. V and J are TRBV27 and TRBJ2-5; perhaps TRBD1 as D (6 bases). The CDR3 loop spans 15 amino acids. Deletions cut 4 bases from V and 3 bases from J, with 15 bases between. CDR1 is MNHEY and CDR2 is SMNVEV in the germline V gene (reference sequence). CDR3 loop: CASSSHLNREETQYF. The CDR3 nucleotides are TGTGCCAGCAGTTCGCACCTCAACAGGGAAGAGACCCAGTACTTC.

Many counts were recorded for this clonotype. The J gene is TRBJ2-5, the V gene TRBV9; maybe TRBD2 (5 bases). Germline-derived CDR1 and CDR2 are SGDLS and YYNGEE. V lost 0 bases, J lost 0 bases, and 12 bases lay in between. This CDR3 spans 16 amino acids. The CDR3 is CASSVGGLANQETQYF. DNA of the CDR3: TGTGCCAGCAGCGTAGGTGGACTGGCCAACCAAGAGACCCAGTACTTC.

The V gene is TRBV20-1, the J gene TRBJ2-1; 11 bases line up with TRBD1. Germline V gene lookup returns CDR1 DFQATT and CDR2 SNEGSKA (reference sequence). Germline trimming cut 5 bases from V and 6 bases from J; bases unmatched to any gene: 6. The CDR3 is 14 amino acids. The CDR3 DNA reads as TGCAGTGCTGGCCCCGGGACAGGGGGCAATGAGCAGTTCTTC. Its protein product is CSAGPGTGGNEQFF.

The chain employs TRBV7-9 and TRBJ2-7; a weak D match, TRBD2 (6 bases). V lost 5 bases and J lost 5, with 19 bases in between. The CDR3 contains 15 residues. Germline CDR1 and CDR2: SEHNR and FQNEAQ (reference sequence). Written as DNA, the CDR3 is TGTGCCAGCAGCGCCAAGACTAGTGCTATGAACGAGCAGTACTTC. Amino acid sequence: CASSAKTSAMNEQYF.

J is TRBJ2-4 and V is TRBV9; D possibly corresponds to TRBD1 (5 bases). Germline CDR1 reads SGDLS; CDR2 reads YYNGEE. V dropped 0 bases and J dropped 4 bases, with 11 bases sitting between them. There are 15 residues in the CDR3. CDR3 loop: CASSVDGSGKNIQYF. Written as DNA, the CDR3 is TGTGCCAGCAGCGTAGACGGGTCAGGGAAAAACATTCAGTACTTC.

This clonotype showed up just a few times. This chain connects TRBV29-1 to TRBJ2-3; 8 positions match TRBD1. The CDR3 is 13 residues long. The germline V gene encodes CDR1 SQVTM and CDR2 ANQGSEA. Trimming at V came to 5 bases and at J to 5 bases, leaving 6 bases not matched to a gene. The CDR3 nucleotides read TGCAGCGTTAGGACAGGGCTAGGAGATACGCAGTATTTT. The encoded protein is CSVRTGLGDTQYF.

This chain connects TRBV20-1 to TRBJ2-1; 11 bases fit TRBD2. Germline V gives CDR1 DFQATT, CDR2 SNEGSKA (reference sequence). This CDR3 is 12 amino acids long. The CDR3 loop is CRIAGGQDEQFF. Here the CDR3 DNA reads TGCAGGATAGCGGGAGGGCAGGATGAGCAGTTCTTC.

The CDR3 reads CASSIYNQPMNTEAFF. The CDR3 coding sequence is TGTGCCAGCAGCATTTATAACCAGCCGATGAACACTGAAGCTTTCTTT. The chain is built from TRBV13 and TRBJ1-1; D is ambiguous. From germline, CDR1 is PRHDT and CDR2 FYEKMQ (reference sequence). Trimming took 5 bases from V and 0 from J, leaving 16 bases between them. CDR3 size: 16 residues. Full variable domain (remainder filled in from reference TRBV13 and TRBJ1-1): AAGVIQSPRHLIKEKRETATLKCYPIPRHDTVYWYQQGPGQDPQFLISFYEKMQSDKGSIPDRFSAQQFSDYHSELNMSSLELGDSALYFCASSIYNQPMNTEAFFGQGTRLTVV.

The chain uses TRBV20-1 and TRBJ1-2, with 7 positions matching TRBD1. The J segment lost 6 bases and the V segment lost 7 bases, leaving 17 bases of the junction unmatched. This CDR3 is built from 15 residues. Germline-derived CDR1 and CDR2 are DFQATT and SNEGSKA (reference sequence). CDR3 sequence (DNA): TGCAGTGGAATAAGTGTTGGCAGGGGGGGCGATGGCTACACCTTC. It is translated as CSGISVGRGGDGYTF.

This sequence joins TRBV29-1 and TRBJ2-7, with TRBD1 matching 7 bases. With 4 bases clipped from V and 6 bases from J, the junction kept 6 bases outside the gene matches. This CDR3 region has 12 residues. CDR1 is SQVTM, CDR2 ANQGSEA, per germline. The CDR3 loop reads CSVGTGVSEQYF. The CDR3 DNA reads TGCAGCGTTGGGACAGGCGTGTCCGAGCAGTACTTC.

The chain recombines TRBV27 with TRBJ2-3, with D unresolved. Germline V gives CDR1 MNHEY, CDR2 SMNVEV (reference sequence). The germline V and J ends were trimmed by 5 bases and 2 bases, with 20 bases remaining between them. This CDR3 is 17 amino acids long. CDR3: CASSPRRSSIITDTQYF. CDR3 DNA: TGTGCCAGCAGTCCGAGGAGAAGTTCGATAATCACAGATACGCAGTATTTT.

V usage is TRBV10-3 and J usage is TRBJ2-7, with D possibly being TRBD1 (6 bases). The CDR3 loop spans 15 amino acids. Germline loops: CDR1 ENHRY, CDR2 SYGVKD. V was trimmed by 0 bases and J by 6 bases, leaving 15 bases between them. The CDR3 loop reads CAISESSQGKSEQYF. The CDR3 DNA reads TGTGCCATCAGTGAGTCTTCCCAGGGGAAATCCGAGCAGTACTTC.

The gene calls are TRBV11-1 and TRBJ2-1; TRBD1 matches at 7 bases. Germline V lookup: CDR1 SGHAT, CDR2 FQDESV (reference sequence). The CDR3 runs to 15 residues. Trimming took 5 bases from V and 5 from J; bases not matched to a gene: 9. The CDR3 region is CASSDVGQSNNEQFF. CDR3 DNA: TGTGCCAGCAGCGATGTGGGACAGTCGAACAATGAGCAGTTCTTC.

CDR3 sequence: CASGIGYSGANVLTF. The CDR3 DNA sequence: TGTGCCAGCGGTATAGGATACTCTGGGGCCAACGTCCTGACTTTC. The chain joins TRBV9 to TRBJ2-6; D is ambiguous. CDR1 and CDR2 (germline): SGDLS, YYNGEE. The CDR3 contains 15 residues. V dropped 7 bases and J dropped 0 bases, with 11 bases sitting between them.

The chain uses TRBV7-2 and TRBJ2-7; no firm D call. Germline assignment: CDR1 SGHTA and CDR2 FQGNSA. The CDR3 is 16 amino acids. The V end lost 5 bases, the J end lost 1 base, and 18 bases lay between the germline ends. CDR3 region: CASSPRRNSQSYEQYF. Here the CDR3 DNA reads TGTGCCAGCAGCCCCCGTCGGAATAGCCAATCCTACGAGCAGTACTTC.

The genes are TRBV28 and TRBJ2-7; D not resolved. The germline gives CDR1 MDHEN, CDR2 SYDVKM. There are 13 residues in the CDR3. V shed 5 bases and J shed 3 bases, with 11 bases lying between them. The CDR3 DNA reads TGTGCCAGCAGTCCCCCCCCGGGCTACGAGCAGTACTTC. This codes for CASSPPPGYEQYF.

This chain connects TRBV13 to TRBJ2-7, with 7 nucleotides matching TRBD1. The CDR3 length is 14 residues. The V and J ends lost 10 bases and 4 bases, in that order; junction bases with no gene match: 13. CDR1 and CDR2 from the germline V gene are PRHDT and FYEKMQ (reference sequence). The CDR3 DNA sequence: TGTGCCAACATAGCGTGGGACAGACGATACGAGCAGTACTTC. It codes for CANIAWDRRYEQYF.

CDR3 sequence: CASSTSRDGSNQPQHF. Written as DNA, the CDR3 is TGTGCCAGCAGCACTTCCCGGGACGGGAGCAATCAGCCCCAGCATTTT. The rearrangement uses TRBV7-9 and TRBJ1-5; weak D call: TRBD1 (5 bases). The CDR3 covers 16 residues. With 5 bases removed from V and 1 base from J, the gap between germline ends came to 15 bases. CDR1 and CDR2 from the germline V gene are SEHNR and FQNEAQ (reference sequence).

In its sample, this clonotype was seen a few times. The CDR3 protein is CASSLKGRGLQGVDEQYF. The CDR3 DNA follows: TGTGCCAGCAGCTTAAAAGGTCGGGGACTACAGGGTGTCGATGAGCAGTACTTC. The chain recombines TRBV7-3 with TRBJ2-5; weak D call: TRBD2 (7 bases). The CDR3 contains 18 residues. In germline, CDR1 is SGHTA, CDR2 FQGTGA. The ends were cut back, 1 base at V and 11 bases at J, with 29 bases in the middle. Drawing the rest from reference TRBV7-3 and TRBJ2-5, the complete variable domain is GAGVSQTPSNKVTEKGKYVELRCDPISGHTALYWYRQSLGQGPEFLIYFQGTGAADDSGLPNDRFFAVRPEGSVSTLKIQRTERGDSAVYLCASSLKGRGLQGVDEQYFGPGTRLLVL.